One and the same sample provided the 11 T cell receptor beta chains below, sequenced in a study of blood T cell repertoires in COVID-19. Assay used: immunoSEQ multiplex PCR; TCRdb lists only in-frame clones, some missing. This sample carries around 200,000 clones, more than 75% of them seen once, and the ten largest clones take about 1.9%. Sequencing was performed on peripheral blood. Every receptor here comes from a man aged 35-49 years with active or convalescent COVID-19.

The chain carries TRBV10-3 and TRBJ1-2; D uncertain. The length of the CDR3 is 14 residues. Per the germline V gene, CDR1 is ENHRY and CDR2 is SYGVKD. V was clipped by 1 base and J by 2 bases, with 8 bases between them. DNA of the CDR3: TGTGCCATCAGTGAGTTGGGCAGCAACTATGGCTACACCTTC. It encodes CAISELGSNYGYTF.

CDR3 in amino acids: CASSGQANSPLHF. DNA of the CDR3: TGCGCCAGCAGTGGACAGGCTAATTCACCCCTCCACTTT. V gene TRBV10-1 combines with J gene TRBJ1-6; D may be TRBD1 (6 bases). CDR1 and CDR2 (germline): WNHNN, SYGVQD (reference sequence). The V end lost 4 bases, the J end lost 6 bases, and 7 bases lay between the germline ends. The CDR3 sequence is 13 residues long.

The chain is built from TRBV18 and TRBJ1-5, with unresolved D. Germline-derived CDR1 and CDR2 are KGHSH and LQKENI. The CDR3 contains 16 residues. V was pared by 1 base and J by 1 base, with 11 bases between. The CDR3 sequence is CASSPQPPRSNQPQHF. CDR3 DNA sequence: TGTGCCAGCTCACCACAGCCCCCGAGGAGCAATCAGCCCCAGCATTTT.

The V call is TRBV18, the J call TRBJ2-1; D not resolved. Germline V CDR1 and CDR2: KGHSH, LQKENI. V shed 1 base and J shed 0 bases, with 10 bases lying between them. This CDR3 is built from 16 residues. CDR3 nucleotide sequence: TGTGCCAGCTCACCACGAGTTTACGGCTCCTACAATGAGCAGTTCTTC. Protein sequence: CASSPRVYGSYNEQFF.

As to this clone: Different DNA sequences within this sample yield the same CDR3. The gene calls are TRBV27 and TRBJ1-4; TRBD1 is a possible D gene (5 bases). Trimming pared 1 base from V and 7 bases from J, leaving 7 bases between. The CDR3 runs to 13 residues. Germline CDR1 reads MNHEY; CDR2 reads SMNVEV (reference sequence). CDR3 protein: CASSLLGGEKLFF. For the CDR3, the DNA is TGTGCCAGCAGTTTATTGGGGGGTGAAAAACTGTTTTTT.

The chain has TRBV30 and TRBJ1-5, with a possible D match to TRBD1 (5 bases). This CDR3 is 16 amino acids long. V lost 0 bases and J lost 0, with 12 bases in between. Looked up from germline, CDR1 is GTSNPN and CDR2 is SVGIG (reference sequence). CDR3 sequence (DNA): TGTGCCTGGAGTGTAGGCCGACAGACTAGCAATCAGCCCCAGCATTTT. Its translation is CAWSVGRQTSNQPQHF.

The CDR3 DNA reads as TGTGCCAGCAGTGATGCTGGGCCCACCTACGAGCAGTACTTC. It codes for CASSDAGPTYEQYF. The chain has TRBV6-1 and TRBJ2-7; no reliable D call. V shed 3 bases and J shed 2 bases, with 11 bases lying between them. The CDR3 contains 14 residues. The germline V gene has CDR1 MNHNS and CDR2 SASEGT.

Notes on this clone: Other DNA sequences in the sample encode the same CDR3. The rearrangement joins TRBV30 to TRBJ1-2, with 8 bases matching TRBD1. The length of the CDR3 is 13 residues. Germline V gene data show CDR1 as GTSNPN and CDR2 as SVGIG (reference sequence). The ends lost 5 bases at V and 5 bases at J; junction bases unmatched: 7. The CDR3, as DNA: TGTGCCTGGGGGAGGGACAGGCCGTATGGCTACACCTTC. Translating gives CAWGRDRPYGYTF. The full variable domain, its missing parts supplied by reference TRBV30 and TRBJ1-2, is SQTIHQWPATLVQPVGSPLSLECTVEGTSNPNLYWYRQAAGRGLQLLFYSVGIGQISSEVPQNLSASRPQDRQFILSSKKLLLSDSGFYLCAWGRDRPYGYTFGSGTRLTVV.

V usage is TRBV13 and J usage is TRBJ1-2, with TRBD1 matching 9 bases. Germline V gives CDR1 PRHDT, CDR2 FYEKMQ (reference sequence). V shed 5 bases, J shed 0 bases, and the junction held 4 bases outside the gene matches. The CDR3 has 15 amino acids. CDR3 residues: CASSITGGANYGYTF. CDR3 DNA: TGTGCCAGCAGCATTACAGGGGGCGCTAACTATGGCTACACCTTC.

V is TRBV18 and J is TRBJ1-2; 7 bases match TRBD1. The V and J ends lost 3 bases and 3 bases, in that order; junction bases with no gene match: 13. Germline CDR1 KGHSH, CDR2 LQKENI. This CDR3 is 17 amino acids long. CDR3 region: CASSPPGTETFYYGYTF. In nucleotides, the CDR3 is TGTGCCAGCTCACCCCCCGGGACAGAGACATTTTACTATGGCTACACCTTC.

This rearrangement joins TRBV9 to TRBJ2-7, with 8 bases that match TRBD2. The ends lost 3 bases at V and 3 bases at J; junction bases unmatched: 8. Germline CDR1 SGDLS, CDR2 YYNGEE. This CDR3 contains 15 residues. CDR3 sequence (DNA): TGTGCCAGCAGCGGGGATAGCGGGATAAACTACGAGCAGTACTTC. Amino acid sequence: CASSGDSGINYEQYF.